This T cell receptor (beta chain) was profiled in a study of CD8+ T cells in alopecia areata. CD4+ and CD8+ T cells were sorted from PBMCs stained for CD3, CD4 and CD8. cDNA prepared by RNA extraction and subsequent reverse transcription served as the template for sequencing. Profiling relied on immunoSEQ multiplex PCR, and the TCRdb table lists in-frame clones only, not all of them. Among approximately 150,000 clones listed, 50% to 60% were seen once. Study-level results: Alopecia totalis/universalis scalp especially showed more expanded CD8+ clones than normal scalp. Mouse data revealed clearer TCR sharing than patient data did, a gap possibly tied to HLA.

Points on this clone: The antigen is not known.

Per the germline V gene, CDR1 is SQVTM and CDR2 is ANQGSEA. The ends lost 4 bases at V and 1 base at J; junction bases unmatched: 3. The CDR3 is 14 residues long. This receptor was taken from a human donor in good health. The chain uses TRBV29-1 and TRBJ2-2, with TRBD1 identical over 7 bases. The specimen sequenced was CD4+ T cells sorted from blood. CDR3 protein: CSVARTGNTGELFF. In DNA, the CDR3 is TGCAGCGTTGCCAGGACAGGGAACACCGGGGAGCTGTTTTTT.